This TCR beta chain was identified in a study of shared clonotypes between healthy human individuals. Study observations and caveats: Naive CD4 clonotype sharing across a handful of donors was 4.5% to 6%.

Clones were sequenced by immunoSEQ multiplex PCR, and TCRdb holds only the in-frame ones, with some missing. The table lists millions of clones, around nine tenths of them singletons. V gave up 5 bases and J gave up 7 bases, with 11 bases separating them. Looked up from germline, CDR1 is SGHAT and CDR2 is FQNNGV. This CDR3 comprises 12 residues. A word on this clone: Its antigen is not known.

The study separated CD4+ cells into CD45RA+ naive and CD45RA-negative memory subsets. This chain connects TRBV11-2 to TRBJ2-5, with D hard to call. The origin of this receptor is a man younger than 30 in good health. The material sequenced was naive CD4+ T cells sorted from blood. Subset noted: CD45RA+ positively selected. The CDR3 sequence: CASSLTPPTQYF. CDR3 bases: TGTGCCAGCAGCCTAACCCCCCCGACCCAGTACTTC.